The text below deals with one T cell receptor beta chain. The CDR3 length is 14 residues. The germline gives CDR1 SGHRS, CDR2 YFSETQ. The V gene end was trimmed by 5 bases and the J gene end by 4 bases; junction bases not matched to a gene: 8. This sample is drawn from a study of blood T cell repertoires in COVID-19. Looking at the study overall: What the recovered Cohort 3 donors had was two negative PCRs, clearance, or symptom resolution.

The protocol was immunoSEQ multiplex PCR, while the TCRdb copy is restricted to in-frame clones and leaves out a portion. The table lists about 190,000 clones, approximately 90% of them singletons. This study enrolled people aged 18 to 89 from about two dozen US geographic areas. Cohort placement rested on clinical history that participants reported themselves. The sample taken for sequencing was PBMCs or T cells enriched from blood (not recorded which). The rearrangement uses TRBV5-1 and TRBJ1-1, with 7 bases identical to TRBD1. This clonotype originated in a woman aged 40 to 50 in a cohort exposed to, infected with or recovered from COVID-19 (not recorded which). CDR3 DNA sequence: TGCGCCAGCAGTTATAGGGGGCTCGGCACTGAAGCTTTCTTT. Amino acids: CASSYRGLGTEAFF. Filled out from reference TRBV5-1 and TRBJ1-1, the complete variable domain reads KAGVTQTPRYLIKTRGQQVTLSCSPISGHRSVSWYQQTPGQGLQFLFEYFSETQRNKGNFPGRFSGRQFSNSRSEMNVSTLELGDSALYLCASSYRGLGTEAFFGQGTRLTVV.